This T cell receptor beta chain was identified during a study of cytomegalovirus exposure and HLA in healthy donors. This clone appeared a few times. The antigen is undetermined. General observations from the study: Several of the most significant clusters appeared, in a later analysis, to be linked to common viral pathogens.

The germline V gene encodes CDR1 MDHEN and CDR2 SYDVKM. V was clipped by 6 bases and J by 5 bases, with 14 bases between them. There are 14 residues in the CDR3. With 60 Vbeta and 13 Jbeta primers, the PCR was carried out. The repertoire was sequenced with immunoSEQ multiplex PCR; TCRdb's copy has only in-frame clones and lacks some. This sample has about 130,000 clones, with under 90% found just once. The chain uses TRBV28 and TRBJ1-5, with a tentative D call TRBD1 (5 bases). The sequence was collected from a man between 18 and 29 years old in good health and CMV-seronegative. What was sequenced was PBMCs. The CDR3 DNA sequence: TGTGCCAGCAGCTCCCTACGGGGGGATCAGCCCCAGCATTTT. Translating gives CASSSLRGDQPQHF.